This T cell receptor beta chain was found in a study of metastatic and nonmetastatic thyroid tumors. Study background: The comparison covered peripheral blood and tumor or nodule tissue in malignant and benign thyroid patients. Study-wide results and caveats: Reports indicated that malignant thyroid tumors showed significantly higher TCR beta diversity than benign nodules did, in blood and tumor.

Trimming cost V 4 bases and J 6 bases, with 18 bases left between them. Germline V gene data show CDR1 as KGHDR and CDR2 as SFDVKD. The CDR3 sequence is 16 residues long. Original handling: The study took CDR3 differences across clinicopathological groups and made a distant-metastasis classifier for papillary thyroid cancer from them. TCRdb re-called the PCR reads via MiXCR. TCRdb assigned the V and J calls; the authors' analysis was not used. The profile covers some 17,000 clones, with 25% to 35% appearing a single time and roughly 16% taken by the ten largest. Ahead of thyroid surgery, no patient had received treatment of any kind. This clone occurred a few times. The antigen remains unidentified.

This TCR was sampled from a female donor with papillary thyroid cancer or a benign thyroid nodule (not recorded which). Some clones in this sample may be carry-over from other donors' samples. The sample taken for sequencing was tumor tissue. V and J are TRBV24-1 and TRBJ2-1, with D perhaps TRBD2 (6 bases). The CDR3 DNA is TGTGCCACCAGTGACGGACTATCTTTGGGGTCCAATGAGCAGTTCTTC. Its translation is CATSDGLSLGSNEQFF.